The next 28 T cell receptor beta chains were all read from a single sample in a study of T cells after yellow fever vaccination. Each CDR3 protein gets one entry after TCRdb re-called the 5' RACE reads with MiXCR. The table shows 300,000 or so distinct CDR3 sequences, with approximately 4.2% occurring only once. The source was PBMCs, collected 5 days after the yellow fever booster vaccination. Receptors originate from a man aged 18 to 35 who received the YFV17D yellow fever vaccine.

This clonotype was seen repeatedly, ten times or more. The junction differs from germline at one of its ends, possibly a read error. The chain is built from TRBV18 and TRBJ1-2; D gene ambiguous. There are 16 residues in the CDR3. Germline values: CDR1 KGHSH, CDR2 LQKENI. The CDR3 nucleotides are TGTGCCAGCTCATCACCCGGCTGGGCATTGGGCTATGGCTACACCTTC. As protein: CASSSPGWALGYGYTF.

The V and J genes are TRBV24-1 and TRBJ2-1; 10 nucleotides agree with TRBD2. V lost 4 bases to trimming and J lost 7 bases; unmatched junction nucleotides: 6. CDR3 length: 15 residues. Germline assignment: CDR1 KGHDR and CDR2 SFDVKD. This chain's CDR3 is CATSDPRTSGNEQFF. The CDR3 DNA follows: TGTGCCACCAGTGACCCTCGGACTAGCGGAAATGAGCAGTTCTTC.

This clonotype was counted a few times. The chain links TRBV7-9 to TRBJ2-5; possibly TRBD1 for D (5 bases). There are 14 residues in the CDR3. Germline-derived CDR1 and CDR2 are SEHNR and FQNEAQ (reference sequence). V was clipped by 5 bases and J by 5 bases, with 15 bases between them. Here the CDR3 DNA reads TGTGCCAGCAGCCAACCGACAGCCAGGGAGACCCAGTACTTC. Amino acids: CASSQPTARETQYF.

Only a few counts were recorded for this clonotype. This chain uses TRBV12-3 or TRBV12-4 with TRBJ2-7, with 11 bases lining up with TRBD2. The CDR3 contains 16 residues. With 7 bases clipped from V and 4 bases from J, the junction kept 12 bases outside the gene matches. In nucleotides, the CDR3 is TGTGCCAGCACCAGTAGGCTAGCGGGGGGCAGATACGAGCAGTACTTC. It translates to CASTSRLAGGRYEQYF.

J is TRBJ1-4 and V is TRBV4-3, with no clear D. V was pared by 0 bases and J by 5 bases, with 13 bases between. Germline V gene lookup returns CDR1 LGHNA and CDR2 YSLEER. The CDR3 is made up of 16 amino acids. CDR3 sequence reads: CASSQDMYSGNEKLFF. The CDR3, as DNA: TGCGCCAGCAGCCAAGATATGTACAGTGGGAATGAAAAACTGTTTTTT.

This clonotype came up a few times. The chain joins TRBV24-1 to TRBJ2-3, with TRBD1 as a possible D gene (6 bases). With 5 bases removed from V and 5 bases from J, the gap between germline ends came to 10 bases. The CDR3 is made up of 13 amino acids. From germline, CDR1 is KGHDR and CDR2 SFDVKD. This CDR3 is CATSVQGGDTQYF. The CDR3 nucleotides are TGTGCCACCAGTGTACAGGGTGGAGATACGCAGTATTTT.

A few counts support this clonotype. The chain has TRBV7-2 and TRBJ2-1; TRBD2 aligns across 8 bases. In germline, CDR1 is SGHTA, CDR2 FQGNSA. Unmatched junction bases numbered 4, after V lost 1 base and J lost 2 bases. This CDR3 contains 16 residues. The CDR3 sequence is CASSLGVGLAYNEQFF. CDR3 nucleotides: TGTGCCAGCAGCTTAGGGGTGGGACTAGCCTACAATGAGCAGTTCTTC. Using reference TRBV7-2 and TRBJ2-1 for the parts outside the CDR3, the full variable domain is GAGVSQSPSNKVTEKGKDVELRCDPISGHTALYWYRQSLGQGLEFLIYFQGNSAPDKSGLPSDRFSAERTGGSVSTLTIQRTQQEDSAVYLCASSLGVGLAYNEQFFGPGTRLTVL.

The chain joins TRBV10-3 to TRBJ1-6; TRBD1 aligns across 7 bases. The CDR3 is 14 residues long. The germline gives CDR1 ENHRY, CDR2 SYGVKD. The V gene end was trimmed by 6 bases and the J gene end by 6 bases; junction bases not matched to a gene: 5. The CDR3 DNA is TGTGCCATCAGGATGACAGGGACTAATTCACCCCTCCACTTT. It specifies CAIRMTGTNSPLHF.

This chain joins TRBV5-1 and TRBJ1-1; 8 bases line up with TRBD1. Trimming removed 0 bases from V and 1 base from J; junction bases left unmatched: 8. The CDR3 totals 17 residues. Looked up from germline, CDR1 is SGHRS and CDR2 is YFSETQ. CDR3 loop: CASSLERQGPWNTEAFF. CDR3 DNA sequence: TGCGCCAGCAGCTTGGAGAGACAGGGGCCTTGGAACACTGAAGCTTTCTTT.

A few counts support this clonotype. CDR3 in amino acids: CAISDHGQGGDTQYF. In DNA, the CDR3 is TGTGCCATCAGTGACCACGGACAGGGAGGAGATACGCAGTATTTT. The chain links TRBV10-3 to TRBJ2-3; 8 bases line up with TRBD1. This CDR3 has 15 amino acids. V lost 3 bases and J lost 5; bases outside the gene matches: 7. The V gene's germline CDR1 is ENHRY and CDR2 SYGVKD.

This clonotype was observed at least ten times. The rearrangement links TRBV7-2 to TRBJ2-6; D unclear. Trimming removed 5 bases from V and 3 bases from J, with 11 bases in between. Germline V gene data show CDR1 as SGHTA and CDR2 as FQGNSA. CDR3 size: 15 residues. CDR3 sequence reads: CASSGPFYGANVLTF. The CDR3 DNA is TGTGCCAGCAGCGGCCCTTTCTATGGGGCCAACGTCCTGACTTTC.

This clonotype was observed many times. The gene calls are TRBV7-8 and TRBJ2-5; perhaps TRBD2 as D (5 bases). In germline, CDR1 is SGHVS, CDR2 FQNEAQ. The CDR3 has 15 residues. The ends were cut back, 3 bases at V and 5 bases at J, with 16 bases in the middle. The CDR3 sequence is CASSLGLGLWETQYF. The CDR3, as DNA: TGTGCCAGCAGCTTGGGTTTAGGACTTTGGGAGACCCAGTACTTC.

This clonotype showed up just a few times. The chain combines TRBV12-3 or TRBV12-4 with TRBJ2-3; D may be TRBD2 (6 bases). CDR3 length equals 13 residues. Trimming left V 8 bases short and J 3 bases short, with 12 bases between. The CDR3 sequence is CASGGFATDTQYF. The CDR3 nucleotides are TGTGCCAGCGGGGGGTTTGCGACAGATACGCAGTATTTT.

The V and J genes are TRBV5-5 and TRBJ2-3; 11 nucleotides agree with TRBD2. In germline, CDR1 is SGHKS, CDR2 YYEKEE (reference sequence). The CDR3 is 13 amino acids. V lost 4 bases and J lost 7; bases outside the gene matches: 2. The DNA of the CDR3 is TGTGCCAGCAGCAGACTAGCGGGGAATACGCAGTATTTT. Protein sequence: CASSRLAGNTQYF.

V usage is TRBV20-1 and J usage is TRBJ1-2; TRBD1 aligns across 10 bases. Looked up from germline, CDR1 is DFQATT and CDR2 is SNEGSKA (reference sequence). The CDR3 is 14 amino acids. The J segment lost 5 bases and the V segment lost 3 bases, leaving 6 bases of the junction unmatched. In DNA form, the CDR3 reads TGCAGTGCTAGCCCGGGACAGGGGACGTATGGCTACACCTTC. Protein: CSASPGQGTYGYTF.

This chain joins TRBV7-9 and TRBJ1-6; no clear D gene. Germline CDR1 SEHNR, CDR2 FQNEAQ (reference sequence). The germline V and J ends were trimmed by 7 bases and 7 bases, with 23 bases remaining between them. This CDR3 has 17 residues. The CDR3, as DNA: TGTGCCAGCACCCCATCAGCTGGGTTTAGGCCGAATTCACCCCTCCACTTT. Translating gives CASTPSAGFRPNSPLHF.

In this sample, this clonotype turned up a few times. The rearrangement links TRBV5-1 to TRBJ1-5, with TRBD1 as a possible D gene (6 bases). The V gene lost 0 bases and the J gene lost 1 base, with 14 bases spanning the gap. Germline CDR1 is SGHRS and CDR2 is YFSETQ. The CDR3 covers 17 residues. The CDR3 DNA follows: TGCGCCAGCAGCTTGGTGTATTCGGGGGCAAGCAATCAGCCCCAGCATTTT. The encoded protein is CASSLVYSGASNQPQHF.

The chain has TRBV6-5 and TRBJ1-2; D is ambiguous. Trimming stripped 3 bases from V and 3 bases from J, with 14 bases between. From germline, CDR1 is MNHEY and CDR2 SVGAGI. The CDR3 loop spans 15 amino acids. CDR3 bases: TGTGCCAGCAGTTATGAGGGCGCCGGAGACTATGGCTACACCTTC. Its protein is CASSYEGAGDYGYTF.

The chain couples TRBV30 to TRBJ1-6, with D maybe TRBD1 (5 bases). Germline V gene sequence: CDR1 GTSNPN, CDR2 SVGIG (reference sequence). Trimming removed 5 bases from V and 12 bases from J, with 23 bases in between. The CDR3 is made up of 15 amino acids. The CDR3 is CAWDSRVYGYEPLHF. The CDR3 coding sequence is TGTGCCTGGGACAGTAGGGTTTATGGGTATGAACCCCTCCACTTT.

The CDR3 DNA reads as TGCGCCAGCAGCTTGGGGGACACTCCGGATGCTTTCTTT. It yields the protein CASSLGDTPDAFF. The chain recombines TRBV5-1 with TRBJ1-1; D possibly corresponds to TRBD1 (6 bases). Looked up from germline, CDR1 is SGHRS and CDR2 is YFSETQ. CDR3 length: 13 residues. The germline V and J ends were trimmed by 0 bases and 11 bases, with 14 bases remaining between them.

Only a few counts were recorded for this clonotype. V gene TRBV28 combines with J gene TRBJ2-3; the D call may be TRBD1 or TRBD2 (6 bases each). Germline CDR1 and CDR2: MDHEN and SYDVKM. The ends were cut back, 6 bases at V and 4 bases at J, with 17 bases in the middle. The CDR3 length is 15 residues. CDR3 sequence: CASSPGAGISDTQYF. CDR3 bases: TGTGCCAGCAGCCCAGGGGCGGGGATCTCAGATACGCAGTATTTT.

This clonotype came up many times. The chain couples TRBV5-5 to TRBJ1-5; no clear D. The V gene's germline CDR1 is SGHKS and CDR2 YYEKEE (reference sequence). The ends were cut back, 0 bases at V and 7 bases at J, with 11 bases in the middle. CDR3 size: 14 residues. Here the CDR3 DNA reads TGTGCCAGCAGCTTGGAGTCCGGGGAACAGCCCCAGCATTTT. Protein product: CASSLESGEQPQHF.

This clonotype has ten or more counts. The rearrangement links TRBV7-9 to TRBJ1-1; TRBD1 matches at 7 bases. After removal of 5 bases from V and 3 bases from J, the junction contained 21 bases not matched to a gene. The CDR3 extends over 19 amino acids. Germline CDR1 is SEHNR and CDR2 is FQNEAQ (reference sequence). CDR3 DNA sequence: TGTGCCAGCAGCCCACGGGATGAAGACAGGGAGGAGGTCTACACTGAAGCTTTCTTT. As protein: CASSPRDEDREEVYTEAFF. The complete variable domain, with remaining parts taken from reference TRBV7-9 and TRBJ1-1, reads DTGVSQNPRHKITKRGQNVTFRCDPISEHNRLYWYRQTLGQGPEFLTYFQNEAQLEKSRLLSDRFSAERPKGSFSTLEIQRTEQGDSAMYLCASSPRDEDREEVYTEAFFGQGTRLTVV.

The chain joins TRBV6-5 to TRBJ1-2, with D uncertain. This CDR3 is built from 13 residues. V lost 0 bases and J lost 4, with 6 bases in between. The germline gives CDR1 MNHEY, CDR2 SVGAGI. CDR3 region: CASSYSSLYGYTF. The CDR3 DNA reads as TGTGCCAGCAGTTACTCGAGTCTCTATGGCTACACCTTC.

This clonotype showed up just a few times. This chain uses TRBV5-1 with TRBJ1-1; D perhaps matches TRBD1 (6 bases). The CDR3 covers 15 residues. The germline CDR1 and CDR2 sequences are SGHRS and YFSETQ. V dropped 4 bases and J dropped 2 bases, with 15 bases sitting between them. The CDR3 bases are TGCGCCAGCAGCGAATTTGGGGGCGAAAACACTGAAGCTTTCTTT. Translation: CASSEFGGENTEAFF.

The chain joins TRBV7-9 to TRBJ2-5; 7 bases agree with TRBD1. The CDR3 is 17 amino acids. After removal of 1 base from V and 6 bases from J, the junction contained 14 bases not matched to a gene. CDR1 SEHNR and CDR2 FQNEAQ come from the germline V gene (reference sequence). CDR3 coding DNA: TGTGCCAGCAGCTTAGAAGGACAGGCGCTAGGTCGGAAGACCCAGTACTTC. As protein: CASSLEGQALGRKTQYF.

This clonotype was counted a few times. The V call is TRBV20-1, the J call TRBJ2-2; 8 nucleotides align to TRBD2. Looked up from germline, CDR1 is DFQATT and CDR2 is SNEGSKA (reference sequence). The J segment lost 7 bases and the V segment lost 2 bases, leaving 12 bases of the junction unmatched. CDR3 size: 16 residues. The CDR3 spells CSARQSGGLLNGELFF. CDR3 bases: TGCAGTGCTAGACAGAGCGGGGGCCTACTAAACGGGGAGCTGTTTTTT.

This rearrangement joins TRBV11-2 to TRBJ1-4, with TRBD1 matching 8 bases. The V and J ends lost 4 bases and 8 bases, in that order; junction bases with no gene match: 6. Germline V lookup: CDR1 SGHAT, CDR2 FQNNGV. This CDR3 is built from 14 residues. The CDR3 nucleotides are TGTGCCAGCAGCTGGACAGGGACGTGGGAAAAACTGTTTTTT. Encoded protein: CASSWTGTWEKLFF.